This TCR beta chain was sequenced during a study of tumor and adjacent non-tumor tissue in lung cancer. RNA was extracted from bulk tissue without any cell sorting. A modified ARM-PCR protocol with three rounds of nested PCR amplified TCRbeta. TCRdb recomputed calls from the multiplex PCR reads with MiXCR, one row per CDR3 protein. This table holds tens of thousands of distinct CDR3 sequences, almost 60% found once. The CDR3 is made up of 15 amino acids. Germline assignment: CDR1 SGHAT and CDR2 FQNNGV. About this clonotype itself: Its antigen remains unidentified. The junction shows a germline mismatch at one end, possibly a read error.

Whole-study findings and limits: Shorter survival was associated with higher TCR diversity in tumors. Tumor tissue had significantly higher TCR diversity than normal lung.

This sequence joins TRBV11-2 and TRBJ2-7; 8 nucleotides match TRBD2. Sequenced sample: lung tumor tissue. The clonotype was recovered from a man in his forties or fifties with non-small cell lung cancer. In DNA form, the CDR3 reads TGTACCAGCAGCTACTCTAGCGGGTGGGTTATGGAGCAGTACTTC. It encodes CTSSYSSGWVMEQYF.